This T cell receptor (beta chain) was retrieved from a study of technical replicates of blood from several donors (dated by TCRdb to the late 2010s). In the case of this clone: The clone's antigen remains unknown. Qualities for individual bases were not recorded, and no much larger clone is one base off.

Here V drops 8 bases and J drops 1 base, and the junction holds 4 bases not matched to any gene. From the germline V gene, CDR1 is MNHEY and CDR2 is SVGAGI. CDR3 length: 13 amino acids, cysteine to phenylalanine. Just CDR3 DNA is preserved here, 39 bases in frame from base 1. The library was built by means of the immunoSEQ multiplex PCR assay. Here the immuneACCESS table is served through TCRdb, limited to in-frame sequences with V and J called. Missing clones are a known gap in these copies; in checked studies unresolved V genes cover under half, and the rest lacks a known reason. The sample contains around 68,000 clones, 95% to 98% of them found a single time. The ten largest clones take up 0.25% to 0.3% of the sample.

Recombination joined TRBV6-5 with TRBJ2-7, with 8 middle bases fitting TRBD1. The source of this sequence is a human donor in good health. The material sequenced was T cells isolated from PBMCs. The DNA sequence is as follows: TGTGCCAGCCGGGGGACAGGTTCCTACGAGCAGTACTTC. It specifies CASRGTGSYEQYF.